The TCR beta chain described here comes from a study of shared clonotypes between healthy human individuals. V lost 2 bases, J lost 6 bases, and 20 bases lay in between. CDR1 is MDHEN and CDR2 is SYDVKM in the germline V gene. The CDR3 has 17 amino acids. Whole-study results and caveats: Clonotype sharing across donors was expected to vary with sequencing depth. Estimated richness was generally greater in naive than memory subsets.

For this clone: No antigen is known for it.

Replicate sorted-subset PCRs were loaded with around 200 ng DNA, about 30,000 T cell genomes. Some clones are missing from TCRdb's copy, which holds only in-frame ones; the method was immunoSEQ multiplex PCR. The table has 550,000 to 850,000 clones, around two thirds seen once. Sequenced input: memory CD4+ T cells sorted from blood. Subset defined: CD45RA-negative fraction. This receptor was identified in a woman aged 25 to 45 in good health. The chain recombines TRBV28 with TRBJ1-5, with a possible D match to TRBD1 (5 bases). The DNA of the CDR3 is TGTGCCAGCAGTTTAACTTTGACAGTCCCTCCAAGTCAGCCCCAGCATTTT. Its protein product is CASSLTLTVPPSQPQHF.